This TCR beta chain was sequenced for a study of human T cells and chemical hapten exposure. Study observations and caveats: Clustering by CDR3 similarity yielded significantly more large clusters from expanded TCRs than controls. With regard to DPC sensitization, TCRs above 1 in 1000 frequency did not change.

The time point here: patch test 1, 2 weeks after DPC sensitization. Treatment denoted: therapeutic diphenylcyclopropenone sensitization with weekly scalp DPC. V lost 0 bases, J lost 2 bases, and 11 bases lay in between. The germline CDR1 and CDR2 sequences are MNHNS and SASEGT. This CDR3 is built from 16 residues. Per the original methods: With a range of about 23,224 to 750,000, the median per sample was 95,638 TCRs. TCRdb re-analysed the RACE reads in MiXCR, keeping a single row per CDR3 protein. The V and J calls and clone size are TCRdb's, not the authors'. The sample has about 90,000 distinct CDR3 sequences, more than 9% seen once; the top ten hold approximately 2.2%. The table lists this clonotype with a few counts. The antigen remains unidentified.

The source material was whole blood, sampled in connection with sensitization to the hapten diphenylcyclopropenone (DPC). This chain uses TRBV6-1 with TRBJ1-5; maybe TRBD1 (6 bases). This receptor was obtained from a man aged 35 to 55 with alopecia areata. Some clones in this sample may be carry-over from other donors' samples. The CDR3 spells CASSEARQVGNQPQHF. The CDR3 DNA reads TGTGCCAGCAGTGAAGCGCGACAGGTCGGCAATCAGCCCCAGCATTTT.